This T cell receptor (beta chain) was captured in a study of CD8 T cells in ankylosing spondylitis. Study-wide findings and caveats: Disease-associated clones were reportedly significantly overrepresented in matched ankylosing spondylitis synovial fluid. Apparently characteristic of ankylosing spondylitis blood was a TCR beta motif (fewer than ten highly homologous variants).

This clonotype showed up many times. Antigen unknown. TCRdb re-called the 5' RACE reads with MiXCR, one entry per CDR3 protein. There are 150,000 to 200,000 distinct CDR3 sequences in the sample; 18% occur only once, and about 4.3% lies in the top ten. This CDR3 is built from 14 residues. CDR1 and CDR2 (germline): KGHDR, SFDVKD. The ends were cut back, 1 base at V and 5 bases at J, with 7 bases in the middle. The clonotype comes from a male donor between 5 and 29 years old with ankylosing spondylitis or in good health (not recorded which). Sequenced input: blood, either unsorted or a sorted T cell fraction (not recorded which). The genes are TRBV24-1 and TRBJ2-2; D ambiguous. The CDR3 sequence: CATSDFPLTGELFF. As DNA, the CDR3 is TGTGCCACCAGTGATTTCCCCCTTACCGGGGAGCTGTTTTTT.